This record concerns one T cell receptor (beta chain) sequence. For unsorted samples, genomic DNA was extracted from tens of millions of PBMCs. The data were obtained in a study of shared clonotypes between healthy human individuals. Trimming removed 5 bases at V and 8 bases at J, with 19 bases between. Germline lookup yields CDR1 MDHEN and CDR2 SYDVKM. This CDR3 region has 15 residues. Per the study methods: ImmunoSEQ junction-only sequences lacked quality scores, so their filtering differed. Profiled with immunoSEQ multiplex PCR; TCRdb holds only in-frame clones, not every one. V and J calls and clone size come straight from that table; D and trimming were deduced from the DNA. Of roughly 510,000 clones in the sample, 75% to 80% are singletons; the top ten hold around 13%.

The rearrangement joins TRBV28 to TRBJ2-4, with D unclear. Sample: PBMCs. The sequence was collected from a woman between 40 and 55 years old in good health. Some clones in this sample may be carry-over from other donors' samples. DNA for the CDR3: TGTGCCAGCAGTCCAAATGGGTTAGCCGTGGACATTCAGTACTTC. It translates to CASSPNGLAVDIQYF. The full variable domain, in which reference TRBV28 and TRBJ2-4 provide the parts outside the CDR3, is DVKVTQSSRYLVKRTGEKVFLECVQDMDHENMFWYRQDPGLGLRLIYFSYDVKMKEKGDIPEGYSVSREKKERFSLILESASTNQTSMYLCASSPNGLAVDIQYFGAGTRLSVL.